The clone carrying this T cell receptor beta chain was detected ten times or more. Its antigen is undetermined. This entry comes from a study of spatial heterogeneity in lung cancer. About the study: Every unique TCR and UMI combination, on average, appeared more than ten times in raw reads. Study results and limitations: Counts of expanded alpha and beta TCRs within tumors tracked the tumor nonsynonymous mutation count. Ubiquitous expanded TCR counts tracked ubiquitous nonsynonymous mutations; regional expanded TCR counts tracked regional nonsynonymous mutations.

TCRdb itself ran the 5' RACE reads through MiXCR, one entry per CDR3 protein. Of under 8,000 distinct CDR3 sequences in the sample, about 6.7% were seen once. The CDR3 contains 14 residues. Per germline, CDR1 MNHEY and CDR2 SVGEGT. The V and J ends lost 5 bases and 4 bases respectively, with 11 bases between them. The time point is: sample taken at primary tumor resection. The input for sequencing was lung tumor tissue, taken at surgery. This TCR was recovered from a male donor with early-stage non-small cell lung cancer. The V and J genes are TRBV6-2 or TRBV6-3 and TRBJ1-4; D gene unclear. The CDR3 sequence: CASSLDGFNEKLFF. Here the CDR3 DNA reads TGTGCCAGCAGTCTGGACGGTTTTAATGAAAAACTGTTTTTT.